This TCR beta chain was found in a study of identifying expanded T cells in peripheral blood. During the collection period, no donor immune events like infections were recorded. J lost 2 bases, V lost 6 bases, and 4 bases had no gene match. The CDR3 covers 13 residues. The germline gives CDR1 SGHRS, CDR2 YFSETQ. Sequencing was performed with immunoSEQ multiplex PCR; in TCRdb, only in-frame clones are kept and a portion is missing. The table has 81,000 or so clones, 84% seen once; the top ten hold around a fifth. For this clone: The target antigen is unknown.

Study-wide findings and caveats: Two-week clone count variance significantly increased as total template count grew. Over approximately two and four weeks, about 15 and 19 clones changed, versus more than 1 between replicates.

Sequences were obtained from blood. The TCR originated in a person between 18 and 75 years old in good health. The rearrangement links TRBV5-1 to TRBJ2-7, with TRBD1 matching 8 bases. This CDR3 reads CASTGTGAYEQYF. CDR3 coding DNA: TGCGCCAGCACCGGGACAGGCGCCTACGAGCAGTACTTC.